The clone carrying this TCR beta chain was picked up a small number of times. Its antigen is unidentified. Trimming at V came to 6 bases and at J to 5 bases, leaving 6 bases not matched to a gene. Germline lookup yields CDR1 MNHEY and CDR2 SMNVEV (reference sequence). The CDR3 extends over 14 amino acids. This PCR relied on a set of 60 Vbeta primers and 13 Jbeta primers. Clones were read by immunoSEQ multiplex PCR, and TCRdb kept only the in-frame ones, dropping some. The sample holds about 140,000 clones, 61% seen once. This sample is drawn from a study of cytomegalovirus exposure and HLA in healthy donors. Findings of the study overall: For most TCR sequences rarity was the rule, although some public TCRs occurred in many donors.

This receptor was taken from a male donor in good health and CMV-seronegative. Sequenced input: PBMCs. The J gene is TRBJ1-5, the V gene TRBV27, with TRBD1 identical over 8 bases. This CDR3 reads CASRLQGVDQPQHF. The CDR3 DNA follows: TGTGCCAGCAGGTTACAGGGGGTTGATCAGCCCCAGCATTTT.